Sequencing of this T cell receptor beta chain was carried out in a study of blood T cells in healthy people across ages. PCR was performed a second time for 7 to 11 cycles using a sample-barcoded 5' primer and a J-beta primer mix. With 12 random nucleotides, a template-switch adaptor tagged each individual cDNA molecule. MiXCR was run by TCRdb on the 5' RACE reads, yielding one entry per CDR3 protein. The sample has about 800,000 distinct CDR3 sequences, 35% to 50% seen once. This clonotype was found a few times. Relative to the germline gene, one junction end is altered; a read error may explain this. This CDR3 is built from 15 residues. Looked up from germline, CDR1 is SGHRS and CDR2 is YFSETQ.

The TCR comes from a man older than 75 in good health. This rearrangement joins TRBV5-1 to TRBJ2-1, with 8 nucleotides matching TRBD2. Sequenced input: blood. The CDR3: CASTLEAGDVNEQFF. Written as DNA, the CDR3 is TGCGCCAGCACCTTGGAAGCGGGAGATGTGAATGAGCAGTTCTTC.